The 27 T cell receptor beta chains below come from one sample, sequenced in a study of T cells in localized non-small cell lung cancer (dated by TCRdb to 2018 to 2021). The library was made by the immunoSEQ multiplex PCR assay. What TCRdb holds here is the immuneACCESS table cut down to in-frame rearrangements. Part of the clones is not present; checked against another copy, under half of the missing clones reflect an unresolved V gene, and the others are unexplained. The sample yields about 130,000 clones; around 89% were counted once. The ten largest clones add up to 1.7% of the sample. The sample consisted of peripheral blood, taken before any cancer treatment. Every receptor here comes from a female donor over 55 with stage I lung adenocarcinoma.

The chain joins TRBV18 to TRBJ2-7, with D hard to call. CDR1 and CDR2 from the germline V gene are KGHSH and LQKENI. V was pared by 1 base and J by 0 bases, with 13 bases between. CDR3 length: 16 residues. The CDR3 bases are TGTGCCAGCTCACCACTACTTCTTGGCAGCTCCTACGAGCAGTACTTC. Translating it yields CASSPLLLGSSYEQYF.

This chain uses TRBV6-1 with TRBJ2-7, with 7 positions matching TRBD2. This CDR3 has 15 amino acids. The junction had 5 bases not matched to a gene; V was cut back by 1 base and J by 2 bases. Germline CDR1 reads MNHNS; CDR2 reads SASEGT. CDR3 DNA: TGTGCCAGCAGTGAAGGGTCTAGCGGAGCCTACGAGCAGTACTTC. Residues: CASSEGSSGAYEQYF.

This chain links TRBV2 with TRBJ1-1; D call uncertain. With 1 base removed from V and 0 bases from J, the gap between germline ends came to 15 bases. This CDR3 region has 17 residues. Germline V gives CDR1 SNHLY, CDR2 FYNNEI. CDR3 DNA sequence: TGTGCCAGCAGTGAAGGGAGAATTAGCGAGATGAACACTGAAGCTTTCTTT. It is translated as CASSEGRISEMNTEAFF.

This rearrangement joins TRBV29-1 to TRBJ1-2; a weak D match, TRBD1 (6 bases). Germline lookup yields CDR1 SQVTM and CDR2 ANQGSEA. The CDR3 is 16 residues long. Trimming shortened V by 4 bases and J by 4 bases, and 22 bases separated the two germline ends. The CDR3 region has the DNA TGCAGCGTTGTAGGGGGAAACACACCTTTACTCTATGGCTACACCTTC. This translates into CSVVGGNTPLLYGYTF.

The genes are TRBV19 and TRBJ1-2; D is unresolved. From germline, CDR1 is LNHDA and CDR2 SQIVND (reference sequence). The CDR3 totals 12 residues. Trimming removed 10 bases from V and 7 bases from J, with 16 bases in between. The CDR3 DNA reads TGTGCCACGATCGGAGGGAAAGGTGGCTACACCTTC. Amino acids: CATIGGKGGYTF.

The chain couples TRBV6-5 to TRBJ2-1, with D maybe TRBD1 (6 bases). This CDR3 has 12 residues. CDR1 MNHEY and CDR2 SVGAGI come from the germline V gene. Trimming left V 4 bases short and J 10 bases short, with 11 bases between. The CDR3 nucleotides read TGTGCCAGCAGTTCCCCCGGGACAGAGCAGTTCTTC. It codes for CASSSPGTEQFF.

The genes are TRBV11-2 and TRBJ2-1, with a possible D match to TRBD2 (5 bases). This CDR3 is built from 14 residues. Germline CDR1 and CDR2: SGHAT and FQNNGV. The ends were cut back, 5 bases at V and 5 bases at J, with 13 bases in the middle. In DNA, the CDR3 is TGTGCCAGCAGCATCCAGACGGGGAACAATGAGCAGTTCTTC. This gives the protein CASSIQTGNNEQFF. Full variable domain (outside the CDR3, taken from reference TRBV11-2 and TRBJ2-1): EAGVAQSPRYKIIEKRQSVAFWCNPISGHATLYWYQQILGQGPKLLIQFQNNGVVDDSQLPKDRFSAERLKGVDSTLKIQPAKLEDSAVYLCASSIQTGNNEQFFGPGTRLTVL.

This clone was picked up a small number of times. The chain is built from TRBV7-9 and TRBJ2-1, with 7 bases identical to TRBD2. CDR1 and CDR2 from the germline V gene are SEHNR and FQNEAQ (reference sequence). The J segment lost 13 bases and the V segment lost 0 bases, leaving 6 bases of the junction unmatched. There are 13 residues in the CDR3. For the CDR3, the DNA is TGTGCCAGCAGCTTAGCTGGGGGGGTTGGACAGTTCTTC. Protein: CASSLAGGVGQFF.

CDR3 region: CSVEPIQATGELFF. The CDR3, as DNA: TGCAGCGTTGAACCCATCCAGGCCACCGGGGAGCTGTTTTTT. The J gene is TRBJ2-2, the V gene TRBV29-1; no reliable D call. CDR1 and CDR2 (germline): SQVTM, ANQGSEA. CDR3 size: 14 residues. V lost 2 bases to trimming and J lost 4 bases, with 11 bases between them.

Concerning this clone itself: As the CDR3 is not closed by the conserved phenylalanine or tryptophan, this likely results from a read error. The DNA is omitted, as the CDR3 cannot be located on it reliably, and the CDR3 follows TCRdb's listing. The chain recombines TRBV30 with TRBJ2-7; the table's D call, TRBD2, has no DNA check behind it. From germline, CDR1 is GTSNPN and CDR2 SVGIG (reference sequence). The CDR3 is made up of 13 amino acids, end residues included. The CDR3 loop reads CAWSDLDLIRGGI.

This chain connects TRBV18 to TRBJ2-7, with D tentatively TRBD1 or TRBD2 (5 bases each). V was cut by 4 bases and J by 2 bases, with 9 bases left in between. The V gene's germline CDR1 is KGHSH and CDR2 LQKENI. The CDR3 covers 13 residues. The CDR3 DNA reads TGTGCCAGCTCACAGGGGCGGGCCTACGAGCAGTACTTC. It encodes CASSQGRAYEQYF.

The V gene is TRBV11-3, the J gene TRBJ2-1; D not certain. Per germline, CDR1 SGHNT and CDR2 YENEEA. V lost 0 bases, J lost 4 bases, and 7 bases lay in between. The CDR3 extends over 14 amino acids. The CDR3 DNA sequence: TGTGCCAGCAGCTTAGATTTGAGGTACAATGAGCAGTTCTTC. Protein sequence: CASSLDLRYNEQFF.

This chain connects TRBV21-1 to TRBJ2-2; the D call of TRBD2 is as the table states it, not checked on the DNA. TRBV21-1 is labeled a pseudogene. The CDR3 spans 16 residues. The CDR3 region is CASSKVGGKTTGELFF. In DNA, the CDR3 is TGTGCCAGCAGCAAAGTCGGAGGGAAAACCACCGGGGAGCTGTTTTTT.

The chain couples TRBV4-1 to TRBJ2-1; TRBD2 might be the D (6 bases). CDR1 MGHRA and CDR2 YSYEKL come from the germline V gene. V was trimmed by 2 bases and J by 8 bases, leaving 16 bases between them. CDR3 length: 15 amino acids. The CDR3 region has the DNA TGCGCCAGCAGCCAAACCGGGAGTACCCCCCATGAGCAGTTCTTC. Amino acid sequence: CASSQTGSTPHEQFF.

The CDR3 bases are TGTGCCAGCAGCTCTGGAGGTGGCGGACAGGGGTTCTACGAGCAGTACTTC. Translation: CASSSGGGGQGFYEQYF. This rearrangement joins TRBV5-4 to TRBJ2-7; 9 nucleotides align to TRBD1. V lost 3 bases to trimming and J lost 3 bases; unmatched junction nucleotides: 13. The CDR3 has 17 residues. Germline V lookup: CDR1 SGHNT, CDR2 YYREEE (reference sequence).

The chain is built from TRBV15 and TRBJ2-7, with TRBD1 matching 9 bases. The CDR3 consists of 15 residues. With 3 bases clipped from V and 5 bases from J, the junction kept 8 bases outside the gene matches. Germline assignment: CDR1 LNHNV and CDR2 YYDKDF (reference sequence). CDR3 in DNA: TGTGCCACCAGCAGCGGGACAGGGTTCCCCGACGAGCAGTACTTC. This gives the protein CATSSGTGFPDEQYF. Complete variable domain (other parts from reference TRBV15 and TRBJ2-7): DAMVIQNPRYQVTQFGKPVTLSCSQTLNHNVMYWYQQKSSQAPKLLFHYYDKDFNNEADTPDNFQSRRPNTSFCFLDIRSPGLGDTAMYLCATSSGTGFPDEQYFGPGTRLTVT.

V is TRBV28 and J is TRBJ2-5; D unresolved. Germline CDR1 reads MDHEN; CDR2 reads SYDVKM. This CDR3 is 12 amino acids long. The V gene lost 6 bases and the J gene lost 5 bases, with 10 bases spanning the gap. CDR3 amino acids: CASSISWETQYF. CDR3 nucleotides: TGTGCCAGCAGCATTAGTTGGGAGACCCAGTACTTC.

This chain uses TRBV29-1 with TRBJ2-5; D possibly matches TRBD1 or TRBD2 (6 bases each). Germline assignment: CDR1 SQVTM and CDR2 ANQGSEA. CDR3 length: 14 amino acids. V gave up 8 bases and J gave up 4 bases, with 20 bases separating them. CDR3 loop: CSLRWGAPGETQYF. Written as DNA, the CDR3 is TGCAGCCTCAGGTGGGGGGCCCCGGGAGAGACCCAGTACTTC.

This clone was seen more than once but under ten times. J is TRBJ1-2 and V is TRBV10-1; D might be TRBD1 (6 bases). V lost 6 bases to trimming and J lost 7 bases, with 24 bases between them. Germline CDR1 is WNHNN and CDR2 is SYGVQD (reference sequence). This CDR3 is built from 16 residues. The CDR3 sequence: CASRSGTLDRRGGYTF. The CDR3, as DNA: TGCGCCAGCAGGAGCGGGACACTGGACCGAAGGGGTGGCTACACCTTC.

The chain carries TRBV5-4 and TRBJ2-2; D is perhaps TRBD2 (7 bases). The CDR3 extends over 18 amino acids. V was trimmed by 5 bases and J by 2 bases, leaving 22 bases between them. Germline CDR1 reads SGHNT; CDR2 reads YYREEE (reference sequence). This CDR3 is CASSSVGGAGLNTGELFF. In DNA, the CDR3 is TGTGCCAGCAGTAGTGTAGGGGGGGCAGGGCTAAACACCGGGGAGCTGTTTTTT.

The chain has TRBV2 and TRBJ2-2; D is possibly TRBD2 (6 bases). In germline, CDR1 is SNHLY, CDR2 FYNNEI. The V end was cut by 3 bases, the J end by 3 bases, with 8 bases between. CDR3 length: 14 amino acids. The CDR3 loop is CASSEPGDTGELFF. CDR3 nucleotides: TGTGCCAGCAGTGAGCCGGGGGACACCGGGGAGCTGTTTTTT. The whole variable domain, filled in from reference TRBV2 and TRBJ2-2, reads EPEVTQTPSHQVTQMGQEVILRCVPISNHLYFYWYRQILGQKVEFLVSFYNNEISEKSEIFDDQFSVERPDGSNFTLKIRSTKLEDSAMYFCASSEPGDTGELFFGEGSRLTVL.

This chain uses TRBV5-8 with TRBJ1-1, with a possible D match to TRBD1 (5 bases). The CDR3 runs 12 residues. Trimming shortened V by 4 bases and J by 5 bases, and 9 bases separated the two germline ends. From germline, CDR1 is SGHTS and CDR2 YDEGEE. This CDR3 is CASSRRVTEAFF. DNA for the CDR3: TGTGCCAGCAGCCGCAGGGTAACTGAAGCTTTCTTT.

The chain recombines TRBV11-2 with TRBJ1-4; D gene unclear. V gave up 4 bases and J gave up 4 bases, with 13 bases separating them. This CDR3 has 15 amino acids. Germline loops: CDR1 SGHAT, CDR2 FQNNGV. CDR3 DNA: TGTGCCAGCAGCTCGACGGAGTCATATAATGAAAAACTGTTTTTT. Translation gives CASSSTESYNEKLFF.

The chain joins TRBV25-1 to TRBJ2-1; 8 bases map to TRBD1. Trimming at V came to 4 bases and at J to 8 bases, leaving 10 bases not matched to a gene. The germline V gene encodes CDR1 MGHDK and CDR2 SYGVNS. The CDR3 consists of 15 residues. CDR3 amino acids: CASSAIGQGLDEQFF. CDR3 DNA: TGTGCCAGCAGTGCCATAGGACAGGGCCTGGATGAGCAGTTCTTC.

V is TRBV9 and J is TRBJ1-2; D call uncertain. The CDR3 extends over 13 amino acids. CDR1 is SGDLS, CDR2 YYNGEE, per germline. Trimming cost V 3 bases and J 0 bases, with 6 bases left between them. CDR3 coding DNA: TGTGCCAGCAGCGAAGGGCCTAACTATGGCTACACCTTC. Translation: CASSEGPNYGYTF.

The V gene is TRBV5-1, the J gene TRBJ1-5, with D tentatively TRBD1 (5 bases). V shed 0 bases and J shed 5 bases, with 12 bases lying between them. Germline V lookup: CDR1 SGHRS, CDR2 YFSETQ. The CDR3 is 15 residues long. This CDR3 reads CASSLDGEGYQPQHF. In DNA, the CDR3 is TGCGCCAGCAGCTTGGACGGGGAGGGGTATCAGCCCCAGCATTTT.

This rearrangement joins TRBV5-1 to TRBJ2-1; D not certain. The germline CDR1 and CDR2 sequences are SGHRS and YFSETQ. V was pared by 5 bases and J by 7 bases, with 10 bases between. The length of the CDR3 is 12 residues. This CDR3 is CASRKTGNEQFF. The CDR3 DNA sequence: TGCGCCAGCAGGAAGACTGGGAATGAGCAGTTCTTC.